This T cell receptor beta chain originates from a study of shared clonotypes between healthy human individuals. Study information: Ranging from 18 to 49 in age, donors were two women and a few men.

Each sorted subset replicate got 200 ng genomic DNA, about 33,000 genomes. Sequencing was performed with immunoSEQ multiplex PCR; in TCRdb, only in-frame clones are kept and a portion is missing. The table lists 1.4 million to 1.5 million clones, roughly 95% of them singletons. With 6 bases removed from V and 4 bases from J, the gap between germline ends came to 15 bases. CDR1 and CDR2 (germline): MRHNA, SNTAGT. This CDR3 has 14 residues. This TCR derives from a man aged 25 to 40 in good health. This chain uses TRBV6-4 with TRBJ1-2, with TRBD1 as a possible D gene (5 bases). The sample taken for sequencing was naive CD4+ T cells sorted from blood. The sample's subset: CD45RA+ positively selected. This CDR3 reads CASRIPGGLYGYTF. CDR3 in DNA: TGTGCCAGCAGGATCCCGGGGGGACTCTATGGCTACACCTTC.